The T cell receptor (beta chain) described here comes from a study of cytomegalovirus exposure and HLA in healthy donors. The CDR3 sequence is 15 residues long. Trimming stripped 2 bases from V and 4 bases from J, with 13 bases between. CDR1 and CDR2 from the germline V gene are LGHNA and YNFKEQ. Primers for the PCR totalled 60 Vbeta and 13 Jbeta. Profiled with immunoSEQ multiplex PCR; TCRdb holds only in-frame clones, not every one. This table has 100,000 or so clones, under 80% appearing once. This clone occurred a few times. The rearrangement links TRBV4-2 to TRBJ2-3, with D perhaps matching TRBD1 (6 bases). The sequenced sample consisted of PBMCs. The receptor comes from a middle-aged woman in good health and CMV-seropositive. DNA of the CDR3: TGTGCCAGCAGCCAAAATAACAGGGAAGCAGATACGCAGTATTTT. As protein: CASSQNNREADTQYF.